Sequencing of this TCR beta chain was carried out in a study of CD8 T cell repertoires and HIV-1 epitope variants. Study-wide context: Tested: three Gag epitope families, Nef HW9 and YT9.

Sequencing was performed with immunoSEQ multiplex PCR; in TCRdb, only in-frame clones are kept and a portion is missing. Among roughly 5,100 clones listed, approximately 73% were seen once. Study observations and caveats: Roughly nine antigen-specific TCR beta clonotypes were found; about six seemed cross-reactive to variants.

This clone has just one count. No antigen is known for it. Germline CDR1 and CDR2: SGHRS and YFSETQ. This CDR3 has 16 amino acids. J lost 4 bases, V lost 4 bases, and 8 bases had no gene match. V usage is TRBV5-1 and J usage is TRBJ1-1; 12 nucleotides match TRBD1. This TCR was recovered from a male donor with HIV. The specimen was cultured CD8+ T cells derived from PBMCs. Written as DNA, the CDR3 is TGCGCCAGCAGCCAGGGGACAGGGGGCCGGGTCACTGAAGCTTTCTTT. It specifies CASSQGTGGRVTEAFF.